This TCR beta chain was retrieved from a study of blood T cell repertoires in COVID-19. The overall study: Samples representing acute and convalescent COVID-19 were sourced from the United States, Italy and Spain. Sources were T cells, B-cell-depleted T cells, or PBMCs; the material itself was cDNA or gDNA.

V gave up 4 bases and J gave up 0 bases; unmatched junction bases: 10. The CDR3 extends over 17 amino acids. The germline V gene encodes CDR1 SGHDN and CDR2 FVKESK. Per the original methods: Researchers report that nucleated cell counts were estimated from reference gene primer amplification. Generated by immunoSEQ multiplex PCR, the TCRdb table keeps only in-frame clones and is missing some. That table supplies the V and J calls and clone size; D and trimming were determined from the DNA. The sample lists under 200,000 clones, under 85% occurring once. This receptor was obtained from a woman of 80 years or more with acute or convalescent COVID-19. The rearrangement links TRBV14 to TRBJ2-3; 7 nucleotides line up with TRBD1. The specimen was peripheral blood. The CDR3: CASSPYRGTASTDTQYF. The CDR3 DNA sequence: TGTGCCAGCAGCCCTTATCGAGGGACAGCTAGCACAGATACGCAGTATTTT.